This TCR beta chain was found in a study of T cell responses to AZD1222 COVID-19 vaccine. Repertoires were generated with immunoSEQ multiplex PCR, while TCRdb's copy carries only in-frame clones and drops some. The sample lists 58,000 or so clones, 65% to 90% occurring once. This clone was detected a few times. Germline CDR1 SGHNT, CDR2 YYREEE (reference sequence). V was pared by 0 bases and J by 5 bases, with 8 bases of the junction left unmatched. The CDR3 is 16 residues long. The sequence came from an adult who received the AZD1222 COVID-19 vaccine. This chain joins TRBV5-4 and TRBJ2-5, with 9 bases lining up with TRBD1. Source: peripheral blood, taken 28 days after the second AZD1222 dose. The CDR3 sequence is CASSLDKQGAWETQYF. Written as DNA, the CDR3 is TGTGCCAGCAGCTTGGATAAACAGGGGGCCTGGGAGACCCAGTACTTC.